Described below is a single TCR beta chain sequence and its context. The V gene end was trimmed by 3 bases and the J gene end by 2 bases; junction bases not matched to a gene: 10. Germline-derived CDR1 and CDR2 are MNHEY and SMNVEV (reference sequence). There are 17 residues in the CDR3. This sample is part of a study of T cells in tuberculosis. Across the whole study: The T cells targeted glucose monomycolate, a mycobacterial lipid, via CD1B.

Measured with immunoSEQ multiplex PCR; TCRdb has only the in-frame clones, and not every one. This table has under 50,000 clones, about 95% appearing once. This receptor was obtained from a donor aged 10-35 years with latent tuberculosis or without tuberculosis infection. The chain joins TRBV27 to TRBJ2-4; 7 nucleotides match TRBD1. The material sequenced was PBMCs. The CDR3 region has the DNA TGTGCCAGCAGTTTCGACAGGGCGCCAAACACCAAAAACATTCAGTACTTC. Protein product: CASSFDRAPNTKNIQYF.